The 6 T cell receptor beta chains reported below all come from one sample, sequenced in a study of T cells in Graves' hyperthyroidism and ophthalmopathy. The source material, RNA transcripts, was used to amplify TCR beta CDR3 regions. First-round RT-PCR of the TCR CDR3 relied on the HTBI primer set. From the multiplex PCR reads, TCRdb called clonotypes with MiXCR, one entry per CDR3 protein. The sample has about 280,000 distinct CDR3 sequences, approximately 26% seen once. The specimen was blood. These receptor sequences come from a man aged 40-50 years with Graves' hyperthyroidism that later progressed to Graves' ophthalmopathy.

In this sample, this clonotype turned up many times. This sequence joins TRBV6-1 and TRBJ1-1; D not resolved. The CDR3 length is 12 residues. Germline CDR1 is MNHNS and CDR2 is SASEGT. Trimming shortened V by 5 bases and J by 6 bases, and 10 bases separated the two germline ends. CDR3 bases: TGTGCCAGCAGTCCCGACTTACCTGAAGCTTTCTTT. This sequence encodes CASSPDLPEAFF.

This clonotype was found many times. The rearrangement uses TRBV19 and TRBJ2-7; 11 bases align to TRBD2. The V gene's germline CDR1 is LNHDA and CDR2 SQIVND (reference sequence). The J segment lost 2 bases and the V segment lost 6 bases, leaving 12 bases of the junction unmatched. This CDR3 is built from 17 residues. The CDR3 coding sequence is TGTGCCAGTAGCCACGAACTAGCGGGAGTCGGGCCCTACGAGCAGTACTTC. It encodes CASSHELAGVGPYEQYF.

This clonotype was seen at least ten times. The rearrangement uses TRBV6-5 and TRBJ2-7, with TRBD2 as a possible D gene (6 bases). The CDR3 totals 12 residues. Germline CDR1 is MNHEY and CDR2 is SVGAGI. V was pared by 6 bases and J by 2 bases, with 8 bases between. CDR3 DNA: TGTGCCAGCAGCCCGGGGGCCTACGAGCAGTACTTC. Translation gives CASSPGAYEQYF.

This clonotype has ten or more counts. The chain employs TRBV5-1 and TRBJ2-2; D unresolved. Trimming shortened V by 4 bases and J by 7 bases, and 26 bases separated the two germline ends. CDR1 SGHRS and CDR2 YFSETQ come from the germline V gene. The CDR3 spans 18 residues. CDR3 residues: CASSRTRTDITVVGELFF. DNA of the CDR3: TGCGCCAGCAGCCGTACACGAACCGACATCACAGTGGTCGGGGAGCTGTTTTTT.

This clonotype was counted at least ten times. This chain links TRBV11-2 with TRBJ1-1; weak D call: TRBD1 (5 bases). The CDR3 loop spans 14 amino acids. Trimming took 5 bases from V and 3 from J, leaving 13 bases between them. Germline assignment: CDR1 SGHAT and CDR2 FQNNGV. DNA of the CDR3: TGTGCCAGCAGCATCCGCCAGGGAGACACTGAAGCTTTCTTT. Translated: CASSIRQGDTEAFF.

This clonotype showed up many times. The rearrangement links TRBV11-2 to TRBJ2-5; D might be TRBD1 (5 bases). V was clipped by 5 bases and J by 2 bases, with 12 bases between them. The CDR3 length is 14 residues. Germline V CDR1 and CDR2: SGHAT, FQNNGV. The chain's CDR3 is CASSPMTVQETQYF. The CDR3, as DNA: TGTGCCAGCAGCCCGATGACAGTTCAAGAGACCCAGTACTTC.